This TCR beta chain was obtained from a study of T cell repertoires in cytomegalovirus infection. Study-level findings and limits: HLA-C-restricted, CMV-specific TCR beta clonotypes were dominant ex vivo.

Each CDR3 protein is one row after TCRdb ran MiXCR on the reads. The sample gives 600,000 to 800,000 distinct CDR3 sequences, roughly 26% of which show up once; approximately 8.2% is in the top ten. There are 15 residues in the CDR3. Trimming shortened V by 1 base and J by 2 bases, and 12 bases separated the two germline ends. In germline, CDR1 is LGHNA, CDR2 YNFKEQ. This clonotype was recorded at least ten times. Its specificity is not known. Sequenced: CD8+ T cells from PBMCs. The genes are TRBV4-2 and TRBJ2-7; D possibly matches TRBD1 or TRBD2 (5 bases each). The receptor comes from a human donor in good health (CMV status not recorded). Some clones in this sample may be carry-over from other donors' samples. The CDR3 reads CASSQGAGTPYEQYF. Written as DNA, the CDR3 is TGTGCCAGCAGCCAAGGGGCAGGGACCCCCTACGAGCAGTACTTC.